The present entry profiles one TCR beta chain with its context. Its specificity is not known. Profiled with immunoSEQ multiplex PCR; TCRdb holds only in-frame clones, not every one. Here the sample spans over 950,000 clones, approximately 75% being singletons. Healthy HIV-negative adults without recent acute infections or vaccinations served as donors. Nashville, Tennessee was home to all donors, each a Caucasian adult. The record originates from a study of shared clonotypes between healthy human individuals. Study-wide results and limits: A handful of donors had 5% to 6% of their naive CD4 clonotypes in common. The rarefaction results pointed to incomplete sorted-subset sequencing despite large depth.

The CDR3 is 15 residues long. From germline, CDR1 is MDHEN and CDR2 SYDVKM. With 6 bases removed from V and 3 bases from J, the gap between germline ends came to 18 bases. The sequencing input was memory CD4+ T cells from PBMCs. Documented subset: CD45RA-negative fraction. This clonotype was obtained from a young man in good health. Some clones in this sample may be carry-over from other donors' samples. The chain employs TRBV28 and TRBJ2-7; D may be TRBD1 (6 bases). CDR3 nucleotides: TGTGCCAGCAGGGGGGAAAACAGGGTTTACTACGAGCAGTACTTC. Translated: CASRGENRVYYEQYF.